This T cell receptor (beta chain) was identified during a study of blood T cell repertoires in COVID-19. Before being deemed recovered, Cohort 3 donors had two negative PCRs, clearance, or symptom resolution. Germline V lookup: CDR1 LNHDA, CDR2 SQIVND (reference sequence). CDR3 length: 14 amino acids. V gave up 2 bases and J gave up 3 bases, with 8 bases separating them. TCRdb's copy holds only in-frame clones and misses some; the assay was immunoSEQ multiplex PCR. The sample holds roughly 160,000 clones, 70% to 85% seen once. V is TRBV19 and J is TRBJ1-3; D is unclear. This sequence originates from a middle-aged man who had recovered from COVID-19. Sample: PBMCs or T cells enriched from blood (not recorded which). CDR3 amino acids: CASSIRGLGNTIYF. CDR3 nucleotide sequence: TGTGCCAGTAGTATACGAGGACTTGGAAACACCATATATTTT.